The rows below give T cell receptor beta chains drawn from one sample of a study of T cell responses to AZD1222 COVID-19 vaccine. Clones were sequenced by immunoSEQ multiplex PCR, and TCRdb holds only the in-frame ones, with some missing. The sample yields 90,000 to 120,000 clones, approximately 90% seen once. Specimen: peripheral blood, collected 28 days after the second AZD1222 dose. These receptor sequences come from an adult who received the AZD1222 COVID-19 vaccine. CDR3s include the opening cysteine and the closing phenylalanine or tryptophan. A D gene is named only where the DNA matches it firmly. Expanded clones get a size class; other rows say once, few or many, or leave the size out.

.	TRBV2	.	TRBJ1-3	TGTGCCAGCAGGCAGGGTTTTTTAGAGAACACCATATATTTT	CASRQGFLENTIYF
.	TRBV28	.	TRBJ2-7	TGTGCCAGCAGTTTCCCGGACGAGCAGTACTTC	CASSFPDEQYF
.	TRBV18	.	TRBJ1-2	TGTGCCAGCTCACCACTAAAACTCGATAGGGCTGGCTACACCTTC	CASSPLKLDRAGYTF
.	TRBV11-3	once	TRBJ1-1	TGTGCCAGCAGCTTACGAGGGGGGGTTGAAGCTTTCTTT	CASSLRGGVEAFF
.	TRBV6-1	.	TRBJ2-7	TGTGCCAGCAGTGAATCGCGGGGAGCCTACGAGCAGTACTTC	CASSESRGAYEQYF
.	TRBV29-1	.	TRBJ2-7	TGCAGCGTTGAGGGATCAGGGCGACGCGAGCAGTACTTC	CSVEGSGRREQYF
TRBD2	TRBV28	once	TRBJ2-5	TGTGCCAGCAGGCTGACTAGCGGCGAGACCCAGTACTTC	CASRLTSGETQYF
.	TRBV28	.	TRBJ1-2	TGTGCCAGCAGCCGCTCTGTCGGGTTAGGCTATGGCTACACCTTC	CASSRSVGLGYGYTF
TRBD1	TRBV7-9	.	TRBJ1-2	TGTGCCAGCAGTTCTAGAACAGGGGGCTATGGCTACACCTTC	CASSSRTGGYGYTF
TRBD1	TRBV28	.	TRBJ2-7	TGTGCCAGCAGTCGAGGACAGGGGGAGCAGTACTTC	CASSRGQGEQYF
.	TRBV4-1	few	TRBJ2-1	TGCGCCAGCAGCCAGGGGGCCGACTGGTTGAATGAGCAGTTCTTC	CASSQGADWLNEQFF
.	TRBV6-1	.	TRBJ2-5	TGTGCCAGCAGTGAGCTCAGGGTACGGAAAGAGACCCAGTACTTC	CASSELRVRKETQYF
TRBD2	TRBV6-5	.	TRBJ2-7	TGTGCCAGCAGTTACTTAGCGGGAGGGCCCTACGAGCAGTACTTC	CASSYLAGGPYEQYF
.	TRBV4-1	.	TRBJ1-1	TGCGCCAGCAGCCAAGACCGATGGATCCGGGCCCGAGGGGACACTGAAGCTTTCTTT	CASSQDRWIRARGDTEAFF
.	TRBV25-1	.	TRBJ1-2	TGTGCCAGCAGGAGGGGAGGGGATGGCTACACCTTC	CASRRGGDGYTF
.	TRBV28	.	TRBJ2-7	TGTGCCAGCAATCCACTTGTAAACTACGAGCAGTACTTC	CASNPLVNYEQYF
TRBD1	TRBV2	.	TRBJ1-2	TGTGCCAGCAGTGAGGGACAGCCTAACTATGGCTACACCTTC	CASSEGQPNYGYTF
.	TRBV5-1	.	TRBJ1-6	TGCGCCAGCAGCGCCCTTGGGGGGGGCCTGAATTCACCCCTCCACTTT	CASSALGGGLNSPLHF
.	TRBV10-2	.	TRBJ2-1	TGCGCCAGCAGTGACGATGAGCAGTTCTTC	CASSDDEQFF
TRBD2	TRBV4-1	.	TRBJ2-2	TGCGCCAGCCGGGGGAGGGGCCAACCACCGGGAGGCACCGGGGAGCTGTTTTTT	CASRGRGQPPGGTGELFF
.	TRBV4-3	.	TRBJ1-1	TGCGCCAGCAGCCAAGACGGGGTAGGCGGGACTGAAGCTTTCTTT	CASSQDGVGGTEAFF
TRBD1	TRBV7-9	once	TRBJ2-5	TGTGCCAGCAGCTTAGAGTGGGCGGACAGGGGGCAAGAGACCCAGTACTTC	CASSLEWADRGQETQYF
.	TRBV27	once	TRBJ1-2	TGTGCCAGCAGTTCAATCAACGGACAGTTTAATGGCTACACCTTC	CASSSINGQFNGYTF
TRBD2	TRBV5-4	once	TRBJ2-3	TGTGCCAGCGGCTCGCAGACTAGCCTACCTACAGATACGCAGTATTTT	CASGSQTSLPTDTQYF
TRBD1	TRBV19	.	TRBJ1-1	TGTGCCAGCGGGACAGCTTCGAACACTGAAGCTTTCTTT	CASGTASNTEAFF
TRBD1	TRBV7-9	once	TRBJ1-2	TGTGCCAGCAGCCTAGGACAGGGTTCATTTAACTATGGCTACACCTTC	CASSLGQGSFNYGYTF
.	TRBV30	.	TRBJ2-3	TGTGCCTGGAGGCATCAAGGGAACACAGATACGCAGTATTTT	CAWRHQGNTDTQYF
TRBD1	TRBV7-8	once	TRBJ1-4	TGTGCCAGCAGGCATTCGAGCGGGACAGGGTATTCCGTGGATGAAAAACTGTTTTTT	CASRHSSGTGYSVDEKLFF
.	TRBV29-1	.	TRBJ2-3	TGCAGCGTTCGGGACTCCCAGAGGGGCACAGATACGCAGTATTTT	CSVRDSQRGTDTQYF
TRBD1	TRBV18	.	TRBJ2-3	TGTGCCAGCTCACCGTCTTCAGGACAGGGCACAGATACGCAGTATTTT	CASSPSSGQGTDTQYF
.	TRBV11-2	.	TRBJ2-7	TGTGCCAGCAGATCACTCCGGGACCACTCCTACGAGCAGTACTTC	CASRSLRDHSYEQYF
.	TRBV11-2	.	TRBJ2-5	TGTGCCAGCAGCTTTGGGCCTAGCATCCGGGAGCTAACGGAGACCCAGTACTTC	CASSFGPSIRELTETQYF
.	TRBV5-1	.	TRBJ2-7	TGCGCCAGCAGCTTCCAGGACTACGAGCAGTACTTC	CASSFQDYEQYF
TRBD1	TRBV19	.	TRBJ2-7	TGTGCCAGTACGTCATCGGGACAGGGTTCCTACGAGCAGTACTTC	CASTSSGQGSYEQYF
TRBD1	TRBV19	.	TRBJ1-6	TGTGCCAGTAGTATTGGACAGGGAAGAACCTATAATTCACCCCTCCACTTT	CASSIGQGRTYNSPLHF